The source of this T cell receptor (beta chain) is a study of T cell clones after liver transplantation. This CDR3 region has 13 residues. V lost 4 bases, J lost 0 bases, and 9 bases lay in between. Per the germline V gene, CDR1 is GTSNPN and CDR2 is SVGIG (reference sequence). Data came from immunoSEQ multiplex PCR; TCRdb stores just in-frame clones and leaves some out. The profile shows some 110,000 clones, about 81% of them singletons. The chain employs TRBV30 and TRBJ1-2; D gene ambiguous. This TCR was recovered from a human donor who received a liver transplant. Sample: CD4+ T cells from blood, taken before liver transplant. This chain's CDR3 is CAWTRDSNYGYTF. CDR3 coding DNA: TGTGCCTGGACCCGGGATTCTAACTATGGCTACACCTTC.